A selection of T cell receptor beta chains follows, all from one sample in a study of Graves' ophthalmopathy and Graves' hyperthyroidism. MiXCR, run by TCRdb on the multiplex PCR reads, gives a single entry per CDR3 protein. The table has around 1,000,000 distinct CDR3 sequences, less than 45% seen once. The specimen sequenced was peripheral blood or thyroid tissue (not recorded which). Receptors were obtained from an adult man with Graves' hyperthyroidism. CDR3s include the opening cysteine and the closing phenylalanine or tryptophan. Each record gives: V gene, J gene, clone size, D gene, CDR3 protein, CDR3 DNA. D genes are given only for firm matches. A row's size may be missing; if present it is once, few, many or a size class.

>TRBV29-1|TRBJ2-2|-|TRBD1
CSVEDGTGANTGELFF
TGCAGCGTTGAAGATGGGACAGGGGCGAACACCGGGGAGCTGTTTTTT
>TRBV20-1|TRBJ1-1|-|TRBD1
CSAWTGENTEAFF
TGCAGTGCTTGGACAGGGGAGAACACTGAAGCTTTCTTT
>TRBV28|TRBJ1-2|once|-
CASSLDATNYGYTF
TGTGCCAGCAGTTTAGATGCTACCAACTATGGCTACACCTTC
>TRBV25-1|TRBJ1-6|-|-
CASSQDGASYSPLHF
TGCGCCAGCAGCCAAGACGGGGCTTCCTATTCACCCCTCCACTTT
>TRBV5-1|TRBJ1-5|many|-
CASSLYGDVNQPQHF
TGCGCCAGCAGCTTGTATGGGGATGTAAATCAGCCCCAGCATTTT
>TRBV29-1|TRBJ2-1|-|TRBD2
CSVEGTSGSSYNEQFF
TGCAGCGTTGAAGGGACTAGCGGGAGTTCCTACAATGAGCAGTTCTTC
>TRBV30|TRBJ2-7|-|-
CAWSVAGYEQYF
TGTGCCTGGAGTGTAGCAGGCTACGAGCAGTACTTC
>TRBV19|TRBJ2-7|-|TRBD1
CASSMGGGQGSYEQYF
TGTGCCAGTAGTATGGGAGGGGGACAGGGTTCCTACGAGCAGTACTTC
>TRBV7-9|TRBJ1-4|few|-
CASSFTREVGEKLFF
TGTGCCAGCAGCTTTACCAGGGAAGTAGGTGAAAAACTGTTTTTT
>TRBV20-1|TRBJ2-5|many|-
CSARHQPKVVETQYF
TGCAGTGCTAGACACCAGCCCAAGGTGGTAGAGACCCAGTACTTC
>TRBV27|TRBJ1-5|few|TRBD1
CASSLHPGTAPQHF
TGTGCCAGCAGTCTGCACCCCGGGACAGCGCCCCAGCATTTT
>TRBV2|TRBJ1-1|few|TRBD1
CASSGPGGTVEAFF
TGTGCCAGCAGTGGGCCAGGGGGAACGGTTGAAGCTTTCTTT
>TRBV6-6|TRBJ2-5|few|TRBD1
CASRGTGGAGTQYF
TGTGCCAGCAGGGGGACAGGGGGCGCGGGGACCCAGTACTTC
>TRBV7-9|TRBJ1-1|-|-
CASTMTTFPEAFF
TGTGCCAGCACTATGACGACATTCCCTGAAGCTTTCTTT
>TRBV10-3|TRBJ2-5|-|-
CASRLSTPETQYF
TGTGCCAGCCGACTCTCCACCCCAGAGACCCAGTACTTC
>TRBV4-3|TRBJ2-7|-|TRBD1
CASSQDRGSQQPYEQYF
TGCGCCAGCAGCCAAGACAGGGGGTCCCAACAACCCTACGAGCAGTACTTC
>TRBV10-3|TRBJ1-6|-|TRBD1
CAISNRDRGDSPLHF
TGTGCCATCAGCAATCGGGACAGGGGGGATTCACCCCTCCACTTT
>TRBV10-3|TRBJ2-2|-|-
CAIRPHREGNTGELFF
TGTGCCATCAGGCCTCACAGGGAGGGGAACACCGGGGAGCTGTTTTTT
>TRBV29-1|TRBJ1-2|-|-
CSPESRTGDYGYTF
TGCAGCCCCGAATCGCGAACAGGAGACTATGGCTACACCTTC
>TRBV10-2|TRBJ1-6|-|-
CASSSASASAASPLHF
TGTGCCAGCAGTTCGGCCTCGGCTAGCGCTGCTTCACCCCTCCACTTT
>TRBV29-1|TRBJ1-3|few|TRBD1
CSVRQGDGNTIYF
TGCAGCGTTAGACAGGGAGATGGAAACACCATATATTTT
>TRBV14|TRBJ2-7|many|-
CASSQDASAVGEQYF
TGTGCCAGCAGCCAAGATGCGTCGGCAGTTGGCGAGCAGTACTTC
>TRBV7-9|TRBJ1-4|-|-
CASSLRMGGNEKLFF
TGTGCCAGCAGCTTACGAATGGGCGGTAATGAAAAACTGTTTTTT
>TRBV2|TRBJ2-5|many|-
CASRWVKGVGQETQYF
TGTGCCAGCAGATGGGTTAAAGGGGTCGGTCAAGAGACCCAGTACTTC
>TRBV20-1|TRBJ1-1|few|-
CSARVISRERNTEAFF
TGCAGTGCTAGAGTAATTAGCAGGGAGAGGAACACTGAAGCTTTCTTT
>TRBV7-6|TRBJ1-2|many|-
CASSFKPGVYGYTF
TGTGCCAGCAGCTTTAAACCAGGAGTCTATGGCTACACCTTC
>TRBV5-5|TRBJ1-4|many|-
CASSQTVNEKLFF
TGTGCCAGCAGCCAGACAGTTAATGAAAAACTGTTTTTT
>TRBV25-1|TRBJ1-1|-|-
CASSEIGARGGTEAFF
TGTGCCAGCAGTGAAATCGGCGCCCGGGGGGGCACTGAAGCTTTCTTT
>TRBV2|TRBJ1-6|-|-
CASSVAREMGSPLHF
TGTGCCAGCAGCGTTGCTCGCGAAATGGGTTCACCCCTCCACTTT
>TRBV20-1|TRBJ2-7|many|TRBD1
CSARDLGQATYEQYF
TGCAGTGCTAGAGATCTAGGACAGGCCACCTACGAGCAGTACTTC
>TRBV7-2|TRBJ2-2|once|-
CASSLATYTGELFF
TGTGCCAGCAGCTTAGCAACATACACCGGGGAGCTGTTTTTT
>TRBV11-2|TRBJ2-7|-|-
CASSLYRGESGYEQYF
TGTGCCAGCAGCTTATATAGAGGGGAGTCAGGCTACGAGCAGTACTTC
>TRBV4-2|TRBJ2-7|many|-
CASSQVAESSYEQYF
TGTGCCAGCAGCCAAGTGGCGGAAAGCTCCTACGAGCAGTACTTC
>TRBV11-2|TRBJ2-5|many|-
CASSSRRTGWVVQYF
TGTGCCAGCAGCTCCCGTCGGACCGGCTGGGTTGTCCAGTACTTC
>TRBV4-3|TRBJ1-2|many|-
CASSPSLRDTPNYGYTF
TGCGCCAGCAGCCCATCACTCCGGGACACCCCTAACTATGGCTACACCTTC
>TRBV7-2|TRBJ1-4|few|-
CASSSDYSGSGEKLFF
TGTGCCAGCAGCTCCGACTACTCAGGGAGCGGTGAAAAACTGTTTTTT
>TRBV2|TRBJ1-4|many|-
CASRLVGGEKLFF
TGTGCCAGCAGGCTTGTCGGGGGAGAAAAACTGTTTTTT
>TRBV10-3|TRBJ2-5|few|-
CASSYFFMDQETQYF
TGTGCCAGCAGTTACTTTTTCATGGACCAAGAGACCCAGTACTTC
>TRBV29-1|TRBJ1-1|-|-
CSVEARGAFF
TGCAGCGTTGAAGCTCGCGGGGCTTTCTTT
>TRBV25-1|TRBJ2-7|-|-
CAWSDADLSSYEQYF
TGTGCCTGGAGTGACGCGGATTTAAGCTCCTACGAGCAGTACTTC
>TRBV11-2|TRBJ1-3|-|-
CASSFYPGLAGNTIYF
TGTGCCAGCAGCTTTTACCCGGGACTAGCGGGAAACACCATATATTTT
>TRBV29-1|TRBJ2-5|many|TRBD1
CSVTRTGQKTQYF
TGCAGCGTAACACGGACAGGGCAAAAGACCCAGTACTTC
>TRBV7-2|TRBJ2-3|-|-
CASSLIRGIHTDTQYF
TGTGCCAGCAGCTTAATTCGGGGGATTCATACAGATACGCAGTATTTT
>TRBV6-1|TRBJ2-5|-|-
CASSYGIRRETQYF
TGTGCCAGCAGTTACGGAATTAGGCGAGAGACCCAGTACTTC
>TRBV10-3|TRBJ2-5|-|-
CASSQAEQETQYF
TGTGCCAGCTCACAAGCGGAACAAGAGACCCAGTACTTC
>TRBV20-1|TRBJ2-7|many|-
CSATDNYPYEQYF
TGCAGTGCCACGGACAATTACCCCTACGAGCAGTACTTC
>TRBV7-9|TRBJ1-6|-|-
CASSLVGHANSPLHF
TGTGCCAGCAGCTTAGTCGGGCACGCCAATTCACCCCTCCACTTT
>TRBV12-3/TRBV12-4|TRBJ2-5|many|TRBD2
CASSFSGRRGETQYF
TGTGCCAGCAGTTTTAGCGGGAGAAGGGGTGAGACCCAGTACTTC
>TRBV10-2|TRBJ1-6|many|-
CASSEGVGHNSPLHF
TGCGCCAGCAGTGAGGGGGTTGGTCATAATTCACCCCTCCACTTT
>TRBV7-7|TRBJ2-6|many|TRBD2
CASSPGGGTPGANVLTF
TGTGCCAGCAGCCCGGGGGGGGGCACCCCTGGGGCCAACGTCCTGACTTTC
>TRBV5-4|TRBJ1-1|few|TRBD1
CASSPSRDSVEAFF
TGCGCCAGCAGCCCATCCAGGGACAGCGTTGAAGCTTTCTTT
>TRBV10-2|TRBJ1-3|-|-
CASSYSRAGGNTIYF
TGTGCCAGCAGTTACTCCCGGGCGGGCGGAAACACCATATATTTT
>TRBV20-1|TRBJ2-7|once|-
CSAFQVGRGEQYF
TGCAGTGCCTTCCAGGTCGGCCGGGGGGAGCAGTACTTC
>TRBV9|TRBJ2-5|many|TRBD1
CASSVVGQGVETQYF
TGTGCCAGCAGCGTAGTGGGACAGGGGGTTGAGACCCAGTACTTC
>TRBV6-6|TRBJ1-3|few|-
CASAAGNTIYF
TGTGCCAGCGCAGCTGGAAACACCATATATTTT
>TRBV7-8|TRBJ1-2|once|TRBD1
CASRPDRGPNYGYTF
TGTGCCAGCAGGCCGGACAGGGGCCCTAACTATGGCTACACCTTC
>TRBV2|TRBJ2-5|once|TRBD2
CASTRSTSGSTGGFETQYF
TGTGCCAGCACCCGGTCGACTAGCGGGAGCACGGGAGGGTTCGAGACCCAGTACTTC
>TRBV6-6|TRBJ2-5|-|TRBD1
CASSYLGTVEETQYF
TGTGCCAGCAGTTACTTAGGGACAGTCGAAGAGACCCAGTACTTC
>TRBV4-1|TRBJ1-1|few|-
CASSQDTGGWTEAFF
TGCGCCAGCAGCCAAGATACCGGGGGTTGGACTGAAGCTTTCTTT